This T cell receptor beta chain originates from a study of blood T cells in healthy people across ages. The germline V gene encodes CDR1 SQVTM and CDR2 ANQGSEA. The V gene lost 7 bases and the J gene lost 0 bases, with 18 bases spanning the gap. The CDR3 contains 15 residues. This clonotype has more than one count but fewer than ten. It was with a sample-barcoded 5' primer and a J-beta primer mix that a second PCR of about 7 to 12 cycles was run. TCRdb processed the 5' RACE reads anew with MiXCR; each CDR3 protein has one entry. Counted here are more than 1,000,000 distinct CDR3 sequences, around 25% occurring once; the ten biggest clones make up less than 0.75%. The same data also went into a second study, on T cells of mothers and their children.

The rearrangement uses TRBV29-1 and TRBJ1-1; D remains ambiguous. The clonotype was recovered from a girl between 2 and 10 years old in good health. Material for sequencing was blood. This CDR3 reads CSALPRALMNTEAFF. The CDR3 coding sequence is TGCAGCGCCCTTCCGAGGGCCCTCATGAACACTGAAGCTTTCTTT.